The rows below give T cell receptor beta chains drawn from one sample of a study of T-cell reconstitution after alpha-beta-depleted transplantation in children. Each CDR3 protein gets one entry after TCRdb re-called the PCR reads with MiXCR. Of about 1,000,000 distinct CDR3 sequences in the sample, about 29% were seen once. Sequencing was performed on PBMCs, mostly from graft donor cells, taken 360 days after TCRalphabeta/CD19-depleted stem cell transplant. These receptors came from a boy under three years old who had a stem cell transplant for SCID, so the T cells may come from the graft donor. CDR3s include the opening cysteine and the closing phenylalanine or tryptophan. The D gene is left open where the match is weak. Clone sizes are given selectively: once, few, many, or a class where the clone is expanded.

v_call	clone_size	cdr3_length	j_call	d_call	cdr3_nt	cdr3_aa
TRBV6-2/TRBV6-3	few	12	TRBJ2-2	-	TGTGCCAGCAGTTACGCCCGCGGGGAGCTGTTTTTT	CASSYARGELFF
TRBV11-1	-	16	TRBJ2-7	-	TGTGCCAGCAGCTCAAGAGTTGGAGGGAGCTCCTACGAGCAGTACTTC	CASSSRVGGSSYEQYF
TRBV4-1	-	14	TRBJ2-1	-	TGCGCCAGCGCGAGGAGGGCGGGGATCAATGAGCAGTTCTTC	CASARRAGINEQFF
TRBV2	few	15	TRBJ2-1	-	TGTGCCAGCAGTGAACGCCTCTTTGGAGGGAATGAGCAGTTCTTC	CASSERLFGGNEQFF
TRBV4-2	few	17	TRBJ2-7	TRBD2	TGTGCCAGCAGCCAAGATTACGGGGGGTACACCACCTACGAGCAGTACTTC	CASSQDYGGYTTYEQYF
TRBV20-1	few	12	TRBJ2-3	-	TGCAGTGCTAGCCGGAGGTCAGATACGCAGTATTTT	CSASRRSDTQYF
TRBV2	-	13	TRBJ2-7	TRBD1	TGTGCCACTGGGGACAGCCCTCCCTACGAGCAGTACTTC	CATGDSPPYEQYF
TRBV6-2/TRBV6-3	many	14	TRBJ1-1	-	TGTGCCAGCAGTTACCGTCGGAAGAACACTGAAGCTTTCTTT	CASSYRRKNTEAFF
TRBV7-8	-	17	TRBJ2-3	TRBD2	TGTGCCAGCAGCTTTGCCCTAGCGGGGTCATACACAGATACGCAGTATTTT	CASSFALAGSYTDTQYF
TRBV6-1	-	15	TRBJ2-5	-	TGTGCCAGCAGTCCTAGGGTCGGGAACAAAGAGACCCAGTACTTC	CASSPRVGNKETQYF
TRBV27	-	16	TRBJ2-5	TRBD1	TGTGCCAGCAGTCCCCACCTGGACAGGGGACAAGAGACCCAGTACTTC	CASSPHLDRGQETQYF
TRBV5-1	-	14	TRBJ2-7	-	TGCGCCAGCAGCTCCTTGGATCTACTTTACGAGCAGTACTTC	CASSSLDLLYEQYF
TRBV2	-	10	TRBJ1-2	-	TGTGCCAGCAGTGAGGGGGGCTACACCTTC	CASSEGGYTF
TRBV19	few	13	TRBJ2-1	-	TGTGCCAGTAGTATGGGTAGGGGGGGGGATCGGATCTTC	CASSMGRGGDRIF
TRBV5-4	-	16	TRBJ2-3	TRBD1	TGTGCCAGCAGGATATGGGGACAGTTGATCACAGATACGCAGTATTTT	CASRIWGQLITDTQYF
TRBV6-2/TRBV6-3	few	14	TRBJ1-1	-	TGTGCCAGCAGTGGTGGGCATTTGAACACTGAAGCTTTCTTT	CASSGGHLNTEAFF
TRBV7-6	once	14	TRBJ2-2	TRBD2	TGTGCCAGCAGAATCACTAGCGGGGGAGGGGAGCTGTTTTTT	CASRITSGGGELFF
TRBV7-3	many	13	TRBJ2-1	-	TGTGCCAGCAGCTTAATGGGCCCTAATGAGCAGTTCTTC	CASSLMGPNEQFF
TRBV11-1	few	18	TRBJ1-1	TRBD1	TGTGCCAGCAGCCAGATCCGGCCCCTCGGACAGGGGGCGCCTGAAGCTTTCTTT	CASSQIRPLGQGAPEAFF
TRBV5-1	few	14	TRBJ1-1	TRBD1	TGCGCCAGCAGCCTCCGGGACAGGGCCTGGGGAGCTTTCTTT	CASSLRDRAWGAFF
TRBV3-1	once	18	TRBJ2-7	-	TGTGCCAGCAGCCAACAACCCTGGAAGTCGATACCGGACTACGAGCAGTACTTC	CASSQQPWKSIPDYEQYF
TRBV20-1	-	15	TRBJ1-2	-	TGCAGTGCTAGATCCCGGGACTGCCTGGTGTGTGGCTACACCTTC	CSARSRDCLVCGYTF
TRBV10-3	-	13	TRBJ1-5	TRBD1	TGTGCCATCAGGGACAGGGAAAATCAGCCCCAGCATTTT	CAIRDRENQPQHF